These 8 T cell receptor beta chains were sequenced from one sample in a study of post-analysis software for immune sequencing data. TCR beta libraries were prepared from cDNA with unique molecular identifiers. TCRdb recomputed calls from the PCR reads with MiXCR, one row per CDR3 protein. This table holds some 690,000 distinct CDR3 sequences, roughly 27% found once. Their specific antigens are unknown. Study-level points and caveats: Among five TRBV segments more frequent in patients than controls were TRBV5-6, TRBV5-1 and TRBV20-1.

The specimen sequenced was blood. These receptors all stem from a girl aged 5-17 years with multiple sclerosis.

This clonotype came up a few times. The rearrangement joins TRBV7-9 to TRBJ2-1, with TRBD2 matching 11 bases. V trimming: 0 bases; J trimming: 8 bases; junction bases outside the gene matches: 9. Germline assignment: CDR1 SEHNR and CDR2 FQNEAQ (reference sequence). This CDR3 has 17 residues. The DNA for the CDR3 is TGTGCCAGCAGCTTAGCGGTGACTAGCGGGATTTATTATGAGCAGTTCTTC. Residues: CASSLAVTSGIYYEQFF.

This clonotype was counted between two and nine times. The chain couples TRBV7-9 to TRBJ1-6; 12 bases agree with TRBD1. This CDR3 contains 16 residues. Unmatched junction bases numbered 6, after V lost 5 bases and J lost 7 bases. Germline V lookup: CDR1 SEHNR, CDR2 FQNEAQ (reference sequence). The CDR3 protein is CASSTGTGGSNSPLHF. The CDR3 DNA follows: TGTGCCAGCAGCACCGGGACAGGGGGCTCGAATTCACCCCTCCACTTT. Full variable domain (outside the CDR3, taken from reference TRBV7-9 and TRBJ1-6): DTGVSQNPRHKITKRGQNVTFRCDPISEHNRLYWYRQTLGQGPEFLTYFQNEAQLEKSRLLSDRFSAERPKGSFSTLEIQRTEQGDSAMYLCASSTGTGGSNSPLHFGNGTRLTVT.

This clonotype was found a few times. The chain uses TRBV29-1 and TRBJ2-1; D ambiguous. This CDR3 comprises 12 residues. The V gene lost 4 bases and the J gene lost 7 bases, with 11 bases spanning the gap. Per germline, CDR1 SQVTM and CDR2 ANQGSEA. The CDR3 DNA reads TGCAGCGTTGTTTGGGTATTGAATGAGCAGTTCTTC. Protein: CSVVWVLNEQFF.

Note on this clonotype: Given a much more abundant clone one base away, this may be a read error. DNA of the CDR3: TGCGCCAGCAGCTTTGCCAGGGGTGAGGAAGGCTACACCTTC. Residues: CASSFARGEEGYTF. The chain recombines TRBV5-1 with TRBJ1-2, with D perhaps matching TRBD1 (6 bases). Trimming took 2 bases from V and 8 from J, leaving 16 bases between them. The CDR3 is 14 amino acids. CDR1 and CDR2 from the germline V gene are SGHRS and YFSETQ.

This clonotype was recorded a few times. V is TRBV15 and J is TRBJ1-2, with 10 bases matching TRBD1. Trimming at V came to 3 bases and at J to 4 bases, leaving 11 bases not matched to a gene. Germline V CDR1 and CDR2: LNHNV, YYDKDF (reference sequence). The CDR3 consists of 17 residues. The CDR3 reads CATSRATGGERGYGYTF. CDR3 bases: TGTGCCACCAGCAGGGCGACAGGGGGCGAGCGGGGCTATGGCTACACCTTC.

This clonotype occurred a few times. The chain recombines TRBV27 with TRBJ1-5; D gene unclear. Per the germline V gene, CDR1 is MNHEY and CDR2 is SMNVEV (reference sequence). Trimming shortened V by 3 bases and J by 5 bases, and 11 bases separated the two germline ends. The length of the CDR3 is 14 residues. In nucleotides, the CDR3 is TGTGCCAGCAGTTTTAATTCCCCCTATCAGCCCCAGCATTTT. Translated: CASSFNSPYQPQHF.

This chain connects TRBV20-1 to TRBJ2-1; D ambiguous. Germline loops: CDR1 DFQATT, CDR2 SNEGSKA (reference sequence). The ends were cut back, 2 bases at V and 10 bases at J, with 24 bases in the middle. This CDR3 is 16 amino acids long. CDR3 sequence reads: CSARMVLGNVLGEQFF. CDR3 nucleotides: TGCAGTGCTAGAATGGTACTGGGAAACGTGTTAGGGGAGCAGTTCTTC.

J is TRBJ1-1 and V is TRBV20-1, with D uncertain. The germline V gene has CDR1 DFQATT and CDR2 SNEGSKA (reference sequence). This CDR3 has 16 amino acids. V was pared by 4 bases and J by 1 base, with 19 bases between. The CDR3 sequence is CSATETPEWWNTEAFF. DNA of the CDR3: TGCAGTGCTACCGAAACCCCGGAATGGTGGAACACTGAAGCTTTCTTT.